Presented here are 25 T cell receptor beta chains from one specimen sequenced in a study of cytomegalovirus exposure and HLA in healthy donors. The PCR had 60 Vbeta and 13 Jbeta primers. TCRdb keeps only in-frame clones here, not all; method: immunoSEQ multiplex PCR. The sample has some 110,000 clones; about 79% are singletons. Sequenced material: PBMCs. These receptors all stem from a man in his 60s in good health and CMV-seropositive.

This clone has only a few counts. This chain connects TRBV5-1 to TRBJ1-4, with TRBD1 matching over 7 bases. CDR3 length: 16 amino acids. Germline CDR1 and CDR2: SGHRS and YFSETQ. The J segment lost 4 bases and the V segment lost 3 bases, leaving 9 bases of the junction unmatched. The CDR3 loop is CASSSGQESFNEKLFF. The CDR3 region has the DNA TGCGCCAGCAGCTCAGGACAGGAAAGCTTTAATGAAAAACTGTTTTTT.

This clone has more than one count but fewer than ten. The V call is TRBV18, the J call TRBJ2-7; TRBD1 matches 8 bases. The germline V gene encodes CDR1 KGHSH and CDR2 LQKENI. The CDR3 runs 13 residues. Losses at the gene ends were 6 bases for V and 3 bases for J; bases not matched to a gene: 4. Here the CDR3 reads CASSAGGGYEQYF. CDR3 coding DNA: TGTGCCAGCTCTGCAGGGGGCGGCTACGAGCAGTACTTC.

V and J are TRBV11-1 and TRBJ1-6; 7 bases match TRBD1. Germline V gene data show CDR1 as SGHAT and CDR2 as FQDESV (reference sequence). Trimming cost V 4 bases and J 10 bases; bases outside gene matches: 10. This CDR3 is 15 amino acids long. The DNA of the CDR3 is TGTGCCAGCAGCTACCAAGAGGCAGGGGGATCACCCCTCCACTTT. This translates into CASSYQEAGGSPLHF.

The J gene is TRBJ2-6, the V gene TRBV18; 7 bases line up with TRBD1. The CDR3 runs 18 residues. The germline V gene has CDR1 KGHSH and CDR2 LQKENI. Trimming removed 0 bases from V and 0 bases from J; junction bases left unmatched: 5. DNA of the CDR3: TGTGCCAGCTCACCACCGACAGGGAGCCCCTCTGGGGCCAACGTCCTGACTTTC. Its translation: CASSPPTGSPSGANVLTF.

The chain carries TRBV10-3 and TRBJ2-5; D is perhaps TRBD2 (6 bases). Near its end, the DNA agrees better with TRBJ2-7, so the J call may be wrong. CDR1 is ENHRY, CDR2 SYGVKD, per germline. CDR3 size: 13 residues. The CDR3 protein is CAISSREIYEQYF. The DNA of the CDR3 is TGTGCCATCTCCTCCCGGGAGATCTACGAGCAGTACTTC.

This clone was found a few times. The chain couples TRBV7-9 to TRBJ1-2; no reliable D call. This CDR3 is 15 amino acids long. Germline assignment: CDR1 SEHNR and CDR2 FQNEAQ (reference sequence). V lost 5 bases and J 1 base, leaving 14 bases between the germline ends. CDR3 DNA sequence: TGTGCCAGCAGCCGCCTGGCTCAGATTAACTATGGCTACACCTTC. Its translation: CASSRLAQINYGYTF. Together with reference TRBV7-9 and TRBJ1-2, the CDR3 gives the full variable domain: DTGVSQNPRHKITKRGQNVTFRCDPISEHNRLYWYRQTLGQGPEFLTYFQNEAQLEKSRLLSDRFSAERPKGSFSTLEIQRTEQGDSAMYLCASSRLAQINYGYTFGSGTRLTVV.

This clone was recorded a few times. The V call is TRBV6-5, the J call TRBJ1-3; perhaps TRBD1 as D (5 bases). Between the trimmed V and J ends, which lost 4 bases and 2 bases, there was a span of 9 bases. This CDR3 has 14 amino acids. Germline CDR1 and CDR2: MNHEY and SVGAGI. DNA of the CDR3: TGTGCCAGCAGTTTCGGGGGGGCTGGAAACACCATATATTTT. Its protein product is CASSFGGAGNTIYF.

The chain carries TRBV6-1 and TRBJ1-2; 7 bases are a match to TRBD1. Losses at the gene ends were 0 bases for V and 4 bases for J; bases not matched to a gene: 5. Germline V gene data show CDR1 as MNHNS and CDR2 as SASEGT. This CDR3 has 15 residues. The CDR3 loop reads CASSEAQGGLYGYTF. In nucleotides, the CDR3 is TGTGCCAGCAGTGAAGCCCAGGGGGGACTCTATGGCTACACCTTC.

The V and J genes are TRBV5-1 and TRBJ1-1, with D unclear. The CDR3 sequence is 12 residues long. Germline V gene lookup returns CDR1 SGHRS and CDR2 YFSETQ. Trimming removed 2 bases from V and 1 base from J, with 3 bases in between. As DNA, the CDR3 is TGCGCCAGCAGCTTACAGAACACTGAAGCTTTCTTT. This codes for CASSLQNTEAFF.

The chain recombines TRBV9 with TRBJ2-5; TRBD2 is a possible D gene (5 bases). Germline lookup yields CDR1 SGDLS and CDR2 YYNGEE. Trimming took 0 bases from V and 5 from J, leaving 17 bases between them. This CDR3 has 16 residues. CDR3 region: CASSVGSGHTGETQYF. Written as DNA, the CDR3 is TGTGCCAGCAGCGTAGGTTCTGGCCATACGGGGGAGACCCAGTACTTC.

The chain carries TRBV5-4 and TRBJ2-1; TRBD2 matches 8 bases. The trim removed 0 bases at V and 5 bases at J, leaving 4 bases unmatched. CDR1 and CDR2 from the germline V gene are SGHNT and YYREEE (reference sequence). This CDR3 has 15 amino acids. The CDR3 nucleotides are TGTGCCAGCAGCTTGGACGGGGGGGCCAACAATGAGCAGTTCTTC. Residues: CASSLDGGANNEQFF.

This clone was counted ten times or more. The V and J genes are TRBV6-6 and TRBJ1-1; D gene unclear. The CDR3 has 16 amino acids. CDR1 is MNHNY and CDR2 is SVGAGI in the germline V gene (reference sequence). V gave up 0 bases and J gave up 1 base, with 12 bases separating them. The CDR3 loop reads CASSYSTYRSNTEAFF. DNA of the CDR3: TGTGCCAGCAGTTACTCGACATACAGATCGAACACTGAAGCTTTCTTT.

The V and J genes are TRBV29-1 and TRBJ2-1, with D possibly being TRBD1 (6 bases). Germline CDR1 reads SQVTM; CDR2 reads ANQGSEA. The CDR3 contains 15 residues. V dropped 5 bases and J dropped 5 bases, with 19 bases sitting between them. CDR3 protein: CSVRFQGPLHNEQFF. CDR3 bases: TGCAGCGTTCGGTTCCAGGGGCCCCTCCACAATGAGCAGTTCTTC.

The chain has TRBV2 and TRBJ1-5; D may be TRBD1 (6 bases). Looked up from germline, CDR1 is SNHLY and CDR2 is FYNNEI. Trimming left V 2 bases short and J 6 bases short, with 11 bases between. This CDR3 is 14 amino acids long. The CDR3: CASSEYRESQPQHF. In DNA form, the CDR3 reads TGTGCCAGCAGTGAATACAGGGAAAGTCAGCCCCAGCATTTT. The full variable domain, in which reference TRBV2 and TRBJ1-5 provide the parts outside the CDR3, is EPEVTQTPSHQVTQMGQEVILRCVPISNHLYFYWYRQILGQKVEFLVSFYNNEISEKSEIFDDQFSVERPDGSNFTLKIRSTKLEDSAMYFCASSEYRESQPQHFGDGTRLSIL.

The chain uses TRBV10-1 and TRBJ1-2; tentatively, D is TRBD1 (5 bases). The V end was cut by 0 bases, the J end by 6 bases, with 14 bases between. This CDR3 is 15 amino acids long. Germline loops: CDR1 WNHNN, CDR2 SYGVQD (reference sequence). The DNA of the CDR3 is TGCGCCAGCAGTGAGTCACAGGATGAGTGGGATGGCTACACCTTC. It is translated as CASSESQDEWDGYTF.

This sequence joins TRBV21-1 and TRBJ1-5. TRBV21-1 is termed a pseudogene. The CDR3 covers 18 residues. CDR3 sequence: CASLRAGSVGGCNQPQHF. CDR3 DNA: TGTGCCAGCCTAAGGGCTGGCTCTGTTGGGGGGTGCAATCAGCCCCAGCATTTT.

The chain recombines TRBV6-6 with TRBJ1-6; no clear D. The CDR3 loop spans 15 amino acids. V dropped 4 bases and J dropped 7 bases, with 14 bases sitting between them. Germline CDR1 reads MNHNY; CDR2 reads SVGAGI (reference sequence). The CDR3 DNA reads TGTGCCAGCAGTTTTTCCCCCCCACTAAATTCACCCCTCCACTTT. Translated: CASSFSPPLNSPLHF.

This clone was observed once. The rearrangement uses TRBV5-5 and TRBJ2-1; 7 bases map to TRBD1. There are 16 residues in the CDR3. Germline V gives CDR1 SGHKS, CDR2 YYEKEE (reference sequence). V gave up 3 bases and J gave up 4 bases; unmatched junction bases: 10. The chain's CDR3 is CASSSASGQKYNEQFF. The CDR3 DNA reads TGTGCCAGCAGCTCCGCCTCGGGACAGAAGTACAATGAGCAGTTCTTC.

V and J are TRBV19 and TRBJ1-2; tentatively, D is TRBD1 (5 bases). CDR1 and CDR2 from the germline V gene are LNHDA and SQIVND (reference sequence). Trimming shortened V by 7 bases and J by 4 bases, and 10 bases separated the two germline ends. This CDR3 is built from 12 residues. CDR3 in DNA: TGTGCCAGTACGGACACGCGCTATGGCTACACCTTC. It codes for CASTDTRYGYTF.

The chain links TRBV5-1 to TRBJ2-1, with 7 nucleotides matching TRBD1. CDR1 is SGHRS and CDR2 is YFSETQ in the germline V gene. The CDR3 sequence is 14 residues long. Losses at the gene ends were 3 bases for V and 4 bases for J; bases not matched to a gene: 4. CDR3 sequence (DNA): TGCGCCAGCAGCTCGGCGACAGGGTACAATGAGCAGTTCTTC. Its translation is CASSSATGYNEQFF.

V and J are TRBV7-2 and TRBJ1-1; D remains unclear. This CDR3 is built from 12 residues. V lost 2 bases and J 6 bases, leaving 7 bases between the germline ends. Germline assignment: CDR1 SGHTA and CDR2 FQGNSA. In DNA form, the CDR3 reads TGTGCCAGCAGCTTATCGGGGTCTGAAGCTTTCTTT. Its translation: CASSLSGSEAFF.

The chain uses TRBV10-1 and TRBJ1-6, with 9 bases lining up with TRBD1. This CDR3 has 18 amino acids. Losses at the gene ends were 10 bases for V and 3 bases for J; bases not matched to a gene: 16. The germline gives CDR1 WNHNN, CDR2 SYGVQD (reference sequence). The CDR3 bases are TGCGCCAACACCGACGGGACAGGGCCCAAAAACTATAATTCACCCCTCCACTTT. The encoded protein is CANTDGTGPKNYNSPLHF.

In nucleotides, the CDR3 is TGTGCCAGTCGGCCTGGGACAGGGATTTCCTACGAGCAGTACTTC. It is translated as CASRPGTGISYEQYF. The chain combines TRBV19 with TRBJ2-7, with TRBD1 matching over 9 bases. Trimming removed 8 bases from V and 1 base from J; junction bases left unmatched: 9. Germline lookup yields CDR1 LNHDA and CDR2 SQIVND (reference sequence). This CDR3 region has 15 residues.

J is TRBJ1-5 and V is TRBV19; D perhaps matches TRBD1 (6 bases). Trimming shortened V by 2 bases and J by 4 bases, and 18 bases separated the two germline ends. CDR1 is LNHDA, CDR2 SQIVND, per germline (reference sequence). The CDR3 has 17 amino acids. Written as DNA, the CDR3 is TGTGCCAGTAGTATACGCCACACGGGACAACTGAATCAGCCCCAGCATTTT. This codes for CASSIRHTGQLNQPQHF. The full variable domain, its missing parts supplied by reference TRBV19 and TRBJ1-5, is DGGITQSPKYLFRKEGQNVTLSCEQNLNHDAMYWYRQDPGQGLRLIYYSQIVNDFQKGDIAEGYSVSREKKESFPLTVTSAQKNPTAFYLCASSIRHTGQLNQPQHFGDGTRLSIL.

This clone was picked up a small number of times. The chain carries TRBV4-1 and TRBJ1-2; no firm D call. V dropped 1 base and J dropped 0 bases, with 15 bases sitting between them. This CDR3 contains 17 residues. Germline V gene sequence: CDR1 MGHRA, CDR2 YSYEKL. The CDR3 DNA reads TGCGCCAGCAGCCAAGTGGGCAGGCAGGCGTCTAACTATGGCTACACCTTC. This gives the protein CASSQVGRQASNYGYTF.